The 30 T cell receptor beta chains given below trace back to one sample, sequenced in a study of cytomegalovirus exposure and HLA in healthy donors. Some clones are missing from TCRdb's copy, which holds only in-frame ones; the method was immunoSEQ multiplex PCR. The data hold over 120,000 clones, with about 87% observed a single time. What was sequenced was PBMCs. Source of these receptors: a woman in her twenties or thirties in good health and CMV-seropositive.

In DNA form, the CDR3 reads TGTGCCAGCAGTGAATCTAGCGGGAGCGGGGAGCTGTTTTTT. Translating gives CASSESSGSGELFF. This chain connects TRBV6-4 to TRBJ2-2; the match to TRBD2 covers 10 bases. With 3 bases clipped from V and 7 bases from J, the junction kept 2 bases outside the gene matches. Germline CDR1 reads MRHNA; CDR2 reads SNTAGT. The CDR3 is 14 amino acids.

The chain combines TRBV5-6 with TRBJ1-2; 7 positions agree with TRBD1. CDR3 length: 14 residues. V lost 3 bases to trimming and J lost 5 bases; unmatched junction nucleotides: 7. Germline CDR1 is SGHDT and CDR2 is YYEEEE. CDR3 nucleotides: TGTGCCAGCAGCTCGGCAGGGGGATGGTATGGCTACACCTTC. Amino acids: CASSSAGGWYGYTF. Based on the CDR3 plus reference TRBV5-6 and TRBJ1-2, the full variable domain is DAGVTQSPTHLIKTRGQQVTLRCSPKSGHDTVSWYQQALGQGPQFIFQYYEEEERQRGNFPDRFSGHQFPNYSSELNVNALLLGDSALYLCASSSAGGWYGYTFGSGTRLTVV.

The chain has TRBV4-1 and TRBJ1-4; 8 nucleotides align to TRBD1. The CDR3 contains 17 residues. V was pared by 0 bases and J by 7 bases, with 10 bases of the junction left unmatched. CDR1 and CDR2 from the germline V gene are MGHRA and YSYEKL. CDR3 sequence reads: CASSQEAAPGGSEKLFF. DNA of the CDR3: TGCGCCAGCAGCCAAGAAGCAGCCCCAGGGGGCAGTGAAAAACTGTTTTTT.

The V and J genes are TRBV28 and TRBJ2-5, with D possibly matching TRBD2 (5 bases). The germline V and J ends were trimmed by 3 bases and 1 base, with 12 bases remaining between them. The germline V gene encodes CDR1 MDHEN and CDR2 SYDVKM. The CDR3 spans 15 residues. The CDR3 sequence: CASSFEGTPQETQYF. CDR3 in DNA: TGTGCCAGCAGTTTTGAGGGAACCCCCCAAGAGACCCAGTACTTC.

DNA of the CDR3: TGCGCCAGCAGCCCCTTGGCAGGGCACGACCAGCCCCAGCATTTT. This translates into CASSPLAGHDQPQHF. The genes are TRBV5-1 and TRBJ1-5; D possibly corresponds to TRBD1 (5 bases). CDR3 length: 15 amino acids. Germline loops: CDR1 SGHRS, CDR2 YFSETQ. Deletions cut 4 bases from V and 7 bases from J, with 18 bases between.

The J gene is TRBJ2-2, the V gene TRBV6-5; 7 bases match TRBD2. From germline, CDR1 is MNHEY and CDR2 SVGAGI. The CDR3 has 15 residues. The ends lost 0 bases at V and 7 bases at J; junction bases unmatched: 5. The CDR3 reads CASSYSGGEHGELFF. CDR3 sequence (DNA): TGTGCCAGCAGTTACTCGGGGGGGGAACACGGGGAGCTGTTTTTT.

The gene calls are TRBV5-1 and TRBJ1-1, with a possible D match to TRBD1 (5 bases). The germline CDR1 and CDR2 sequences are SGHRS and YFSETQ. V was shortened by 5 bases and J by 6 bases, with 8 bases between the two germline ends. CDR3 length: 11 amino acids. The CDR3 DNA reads TGCGCCAGCAGACGGGACTCTGAAGCTTTCTTT. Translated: CASRRDSEAFF.

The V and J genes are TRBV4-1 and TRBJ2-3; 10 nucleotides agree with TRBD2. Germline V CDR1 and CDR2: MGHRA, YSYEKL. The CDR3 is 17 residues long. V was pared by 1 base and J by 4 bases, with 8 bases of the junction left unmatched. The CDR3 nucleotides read TGCGCCAGCAGCCAAGTGAACCTAGCGGGAGTATCAGATACGCAGTATTTT. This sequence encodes CASSQVNLAGVSDTQYF.

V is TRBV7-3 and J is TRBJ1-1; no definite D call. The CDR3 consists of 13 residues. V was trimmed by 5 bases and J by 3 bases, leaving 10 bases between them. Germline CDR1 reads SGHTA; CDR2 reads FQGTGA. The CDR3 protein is CASSLHQDTEAFF. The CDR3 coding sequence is TGTGCCAGCAGCCTGCATCAGGACACTGAAGCTTTCTTT.

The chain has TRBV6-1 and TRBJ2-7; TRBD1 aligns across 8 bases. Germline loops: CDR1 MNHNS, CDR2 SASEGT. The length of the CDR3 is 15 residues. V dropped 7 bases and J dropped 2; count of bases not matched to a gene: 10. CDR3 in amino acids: CASIPDRGRTYEQYF. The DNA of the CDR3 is TGTGCCAGCATTCCCGACAGGGGACGCACCTACGAGCAGTACTTC.

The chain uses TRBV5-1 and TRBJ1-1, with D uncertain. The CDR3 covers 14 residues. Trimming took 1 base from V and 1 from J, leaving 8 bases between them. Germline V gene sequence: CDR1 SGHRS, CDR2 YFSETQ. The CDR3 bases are TGCGCCAGCAGCTTGAATGGAGAGAACACTGAAGCTTTCTTT. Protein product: CASSLNGENTEAFF.

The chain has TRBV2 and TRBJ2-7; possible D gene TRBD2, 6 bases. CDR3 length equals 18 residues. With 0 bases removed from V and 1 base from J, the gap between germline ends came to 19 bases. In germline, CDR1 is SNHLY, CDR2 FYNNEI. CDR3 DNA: TGTGCCAGCAGTGAAGCGCTTCGAAGAGGGAGGTCTTCCTACGAGCAGTACTTC. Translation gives CASSEALRRGRSSYEQYF.

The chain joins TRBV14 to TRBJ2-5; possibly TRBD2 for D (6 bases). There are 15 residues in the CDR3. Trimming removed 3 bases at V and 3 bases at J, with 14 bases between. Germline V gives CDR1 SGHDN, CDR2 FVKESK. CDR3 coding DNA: TGTGCCAGCAGCCAGGCCGCCGGAGGGGAAGAGACCCAGTACTTC. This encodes CASSQAAGGEETQYF.

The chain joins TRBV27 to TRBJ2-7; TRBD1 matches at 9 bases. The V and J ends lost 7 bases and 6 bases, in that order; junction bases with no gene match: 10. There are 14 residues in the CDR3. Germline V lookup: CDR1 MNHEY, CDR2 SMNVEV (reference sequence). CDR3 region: CASKIPGTGSEQYF. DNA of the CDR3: TGTGCCAGCAAAATCCCCGGGACAGGGTCCGAGCAGTACTTC.

The CDR3 loop is CASSMTTSGSYEQYF. CDR3 DNA: TGTGCCAGTAGTATGACTACTAGCGGCTCCTACGAGCAGTACTTC. This chain joins TRBV19 and TRBJ2-7, with 8 bases fitting TRBD2. The CDR3 consists of 15 residues. In germline, CDR1 is LNHDA, CDR2 SQIVND (reference sequence). The junction had 4 bases not matched to a gene; V was cut back by 3 bases and J by 0 bases.

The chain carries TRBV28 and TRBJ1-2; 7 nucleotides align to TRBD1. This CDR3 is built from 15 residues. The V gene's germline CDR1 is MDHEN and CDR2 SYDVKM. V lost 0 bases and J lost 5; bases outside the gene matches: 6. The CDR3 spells CASSLWGQNRYGYTF. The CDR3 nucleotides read TGTGCCAGCAGTTTATGGGGACAGAACCGTTATGGCTACACCTTC.

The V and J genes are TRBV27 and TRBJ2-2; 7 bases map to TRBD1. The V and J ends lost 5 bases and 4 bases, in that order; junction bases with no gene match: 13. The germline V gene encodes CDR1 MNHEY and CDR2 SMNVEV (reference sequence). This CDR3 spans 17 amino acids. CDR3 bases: TGTGCCAGCAGTCCTGAGGGCCCGACAGGGACCACCGGGGAGCTGTTTTTT. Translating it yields CASSPEGPTGTTGELFF.

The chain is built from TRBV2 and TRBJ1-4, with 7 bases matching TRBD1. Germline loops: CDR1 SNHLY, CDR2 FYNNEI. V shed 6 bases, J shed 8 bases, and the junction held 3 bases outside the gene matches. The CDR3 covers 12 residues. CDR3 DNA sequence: TGTGCCAGCAGGGAGGGGGCGGAAAAACTGTTTTTT. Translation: CASREGAEKLFF.

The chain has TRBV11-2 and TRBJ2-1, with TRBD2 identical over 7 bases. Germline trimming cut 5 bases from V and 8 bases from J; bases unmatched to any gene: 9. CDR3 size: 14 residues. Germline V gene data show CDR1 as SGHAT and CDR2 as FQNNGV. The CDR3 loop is CASSPRLAGDEQFF. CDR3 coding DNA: TGTGCCAGCAGCCCCCGACTAGCTGGGGATGAGCAGTTCTTC.

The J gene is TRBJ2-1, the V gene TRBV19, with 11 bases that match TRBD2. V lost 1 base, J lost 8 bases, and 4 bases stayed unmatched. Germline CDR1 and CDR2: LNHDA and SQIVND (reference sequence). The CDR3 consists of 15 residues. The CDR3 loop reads CASSIASGGFDEQFF. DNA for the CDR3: TGTGCCAGTAGTATAGCTAGCGGGGGGTTCGATGAGCAGTTCTTC.

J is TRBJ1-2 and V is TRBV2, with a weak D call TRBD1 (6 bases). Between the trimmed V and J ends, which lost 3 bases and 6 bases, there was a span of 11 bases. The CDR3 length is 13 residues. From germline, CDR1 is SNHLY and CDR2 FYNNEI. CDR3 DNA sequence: TGTGCCAGCAGTGACCAGGGGATGCATGGCTACACCTTC. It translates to CASSDQGMHGYTF.

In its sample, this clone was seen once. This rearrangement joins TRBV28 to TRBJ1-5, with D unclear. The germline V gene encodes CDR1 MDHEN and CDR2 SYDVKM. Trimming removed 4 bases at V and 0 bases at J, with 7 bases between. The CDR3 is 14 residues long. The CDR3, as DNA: TGTGCCAGCAGTTCCTTAATTAGCAATCAGCCCCAGCATTTT. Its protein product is CASSSLISNQPQHF.

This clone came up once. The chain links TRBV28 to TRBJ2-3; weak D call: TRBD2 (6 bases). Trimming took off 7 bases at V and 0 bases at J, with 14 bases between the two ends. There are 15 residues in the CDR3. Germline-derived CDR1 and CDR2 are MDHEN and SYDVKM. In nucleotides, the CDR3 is TGTGCCAGCACCAAAGGACTACCGAGCACAGATACGCAGTATTTT. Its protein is CASTKGLPSTDTQYF.

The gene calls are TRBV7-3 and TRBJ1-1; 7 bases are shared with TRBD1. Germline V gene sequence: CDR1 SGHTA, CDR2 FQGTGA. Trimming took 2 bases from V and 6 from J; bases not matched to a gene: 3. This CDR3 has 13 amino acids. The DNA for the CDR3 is TGTGCCAGCAGCTTAGACCAGGGGGCTGAAGCTTTCTTT. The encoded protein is CASSLDQGAEAFF. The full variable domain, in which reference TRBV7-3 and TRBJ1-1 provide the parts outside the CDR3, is GAGVSQTPSNKVTEKGKYVELRCDPISGHTALYWYRQSLGQGPEFLIYFQGTGAADDSGLPNDRFFAVRPEGSVSTLKIQRTERGDSAVYLCASSLDQGAEAFFGQGTRLTVV.

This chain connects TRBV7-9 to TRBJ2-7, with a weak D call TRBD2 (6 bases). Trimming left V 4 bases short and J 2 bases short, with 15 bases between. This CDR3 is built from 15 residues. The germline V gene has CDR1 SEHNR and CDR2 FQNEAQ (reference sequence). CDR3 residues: CASSSPRDPPYEQYF. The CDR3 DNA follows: TGTGCCAGCAGCTCCCCGCGGGACCCTCCCTACGAGCAGTACTTC.

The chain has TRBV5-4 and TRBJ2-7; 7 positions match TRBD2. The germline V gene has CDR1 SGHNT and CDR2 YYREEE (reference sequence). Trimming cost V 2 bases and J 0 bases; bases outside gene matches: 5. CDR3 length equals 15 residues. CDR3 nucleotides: TGTGCCAGCAGCTTTATAGCTAGCGGCTCCTACGAGCAGTACTTC. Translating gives CASSFIASGSYEQYF.

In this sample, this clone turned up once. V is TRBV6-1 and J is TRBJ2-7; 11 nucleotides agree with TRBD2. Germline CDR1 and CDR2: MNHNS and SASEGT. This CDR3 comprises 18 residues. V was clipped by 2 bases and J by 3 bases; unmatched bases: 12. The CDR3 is CASSERASGGRLNYEQYF. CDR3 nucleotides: TGTGCCAGCAGTGAAAGGGCTAGCGGGGGGCGGCTAAACTACGAGCAGTACTTC.

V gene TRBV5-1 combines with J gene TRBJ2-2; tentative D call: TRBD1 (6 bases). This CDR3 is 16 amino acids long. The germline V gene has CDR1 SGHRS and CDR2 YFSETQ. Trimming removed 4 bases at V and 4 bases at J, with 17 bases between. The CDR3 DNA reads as TGCGCCAGCAGCCAAACAACAGGGTACGGCACCGGGGAGCTGTTTTTT. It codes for CASSQTTGYGTGELFF.

The CDR3 is CASSIRGGDYGYTF. The CDR3 DNA is TGTGCCAGCTCTATACGAGGGGGCGACTATGGCTACACCTTC. The V call is TRBV18, the J call TRBJ1-2; TRBD1 matches at 7 bases. Losses at the gene ends were 6 bases for V and 3 bases for J; bases not matched to a gene: 7. The V gene's germline CDR1 is KGHSH and CDR2 LQKENI. This CDR3 contains 14 residues.

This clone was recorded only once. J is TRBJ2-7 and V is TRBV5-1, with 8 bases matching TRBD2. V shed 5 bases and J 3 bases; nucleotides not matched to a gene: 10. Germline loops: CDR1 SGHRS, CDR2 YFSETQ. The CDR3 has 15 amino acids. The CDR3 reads CASRGSAGVFYEQYF. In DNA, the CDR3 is TGCGCCAGCAGAGGTTCAGCGGGAGTGTTCTACGAGCAGTACTTC. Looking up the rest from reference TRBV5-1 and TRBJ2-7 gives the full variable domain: KAGVTQTPRYLIKTRGQQVTLSCSPISGHRSVSWYQQTPGQGLQFLFEYFSETQRNKGNFPGRFSGRQFSNSRSEMNVSTLELGDSALYLCASRGSAGVFYEQYFGPGTRLTVT.